A selection of T cell receptor beta chains follows, all from one sample in a study of blood T cell repertoires in COVID-19. TCRdb's table, derived via immunoSEQ multiplex PCR, lists solely in-frame clones and lacks some. Of some 110,000 clones listed, roughly 75% were seen once; the top ten hold 16%. The sequencing input was peripheral blood. The receptors were gathered from a man aged 55 to 69 with active or convalescent COVID-19. The CDR3 runs from the conserved cysteine through the conserved F or W. D genes are given only for firm matches. Size tells how often a clone was seen (once, few, many) or the class of an expanded clone, and some rows leave it out.

d_gene,abundance,v_gene,j_gene,CDR3nt,CDR3aa
NA,NA,TRBV30,TRBJ1-5,TGTGCCTGGAGTGTACCTGGCCTCCACAGCAATCAGCCCCAGCATTTT,CAWSVPGLHSNQPQHF
NA,medium-sized,TRBV4-2,TRBJ1-5,TGTGCCAGCAGCCAATCGGGGAATCAGCCCCAGCATTTT,CASSQSGNQPQHF
TRBD2,NA,TRBV2,TRBJ2-3,TGTGCCAGCACCAGTGACGCGGGAGGCACAGATACGCAGTATTTT,CASTSDAGGTDTQYF
NA,NA,TRBV29-1,TRBJ2-7,TGCAGCGTTAACGGCGTCGGGGAGCAGTACTTC,CSVNGVGEQYF
TRBD1,few,TRBV28,TRBJ2-3,TGTGCCAGCAGACTAGCCTCGGGACAGGGGACAGATACGCAGTATTTT,CASRLASGQGTDTQYF
TRBD2,NA,TRBV7-8,TRBJ2-3,TGTGCCAGCAGCCGACTAGCGGGAGACGGAGATACGCAGTATTTT,CASSRLAGDGDTQYF
NA,NA,TRBV1,TRBJ2-3,TGCACCAGCAGCCAAGTAAGCTATACGCAGTATTTT,CTSSQVSYTQYF
NA,NA,TRBV9,TRBJ2-7,TGTGCCAGCAGCGTAATCTGGGCGGAGGGCGAGCAGTACTTC,CASSVIWAEGEQYF
TRBD1,once,TRBV5-4,TRBJ2-7,TGTGCCAGCAGCCGAGAGGGACAGTTCTACGAGCAGTACTTC,CASSREGQFYEQYF
TRBD2,NA,TRBV7-9,TRBJ2-1,TGTGCCAGCAGCTTAGTGGGACTAGCCCCCGGGGAGCAGTTCTTC,CASSLVGLAPGEQFF
TRBD1,NA,TRBV5-4,TRBJ2-5,TGTGCCAGCAGCTTGGACAGGGGGCAAGAGACCCAGTACTTC,CASSLDRGQETQYF
TRBD2,NA,TRBV6-2/TRBV6-3,TRBJ2-7,TGTGCCAGCAGTGCCCGGGTTAGCGGGATCGGGGCGGCGTACTACGAGCAGTACTTC,CASSARVSGIGAAYYEQYF
NA,once,TRBV3-1/TRBV3-2,TRBJ2-5,TGTGCCAGCAGCCAAGAAAGGGCGGGGGAGACCCAGTACTTC,CASSQERAGETQYF
NA,NA,TRBV6-5,TRBJ2-3,TGTGCCAGCAGGGGTCACAGGGTAACCACAGATACGCAGTATTTT,CASRGHRVTTDTQYF
NA,NA,TRBV4-2,TRBJ2-3,TGTGCCAGCAGCCAAGGAGGGAGTGGAGATACGCAGTATTTT,CASSQGGSGDTQYF
NA,NA,TRBV7-3,TRBJ2-1,TGTGCCAGCAGCTCCGGGGGGCTACTGGGTGAGCAGTTCTTC,CASSSGGLLGEQFF